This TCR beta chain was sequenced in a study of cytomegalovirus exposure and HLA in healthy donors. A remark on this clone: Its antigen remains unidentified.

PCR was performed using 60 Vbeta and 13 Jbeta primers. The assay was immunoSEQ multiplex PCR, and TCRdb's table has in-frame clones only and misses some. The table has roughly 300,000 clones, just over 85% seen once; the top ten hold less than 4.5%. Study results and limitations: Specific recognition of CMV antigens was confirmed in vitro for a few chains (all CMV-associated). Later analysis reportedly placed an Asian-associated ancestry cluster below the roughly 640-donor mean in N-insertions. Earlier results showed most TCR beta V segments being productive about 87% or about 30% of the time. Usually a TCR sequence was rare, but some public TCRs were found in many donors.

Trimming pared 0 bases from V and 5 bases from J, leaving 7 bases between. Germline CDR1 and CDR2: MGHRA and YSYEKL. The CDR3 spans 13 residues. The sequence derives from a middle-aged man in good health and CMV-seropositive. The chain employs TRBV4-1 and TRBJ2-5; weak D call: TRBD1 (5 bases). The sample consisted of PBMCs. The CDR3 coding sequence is TGCGCCAGCAGCCAAGACAGGGCCGAGACCCAGTACTTC. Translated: CASSQDRAETQYF.